The 18 T cell receptor beta chains in this list originate from one sample, sequenced in a study of cytomegalovirus exposure and HLA in healthy donors. PCR was performed using 60 Vbeta and 13 Jbeta primers. Libraries were prepared by immunoSEQ multiplex PCR; TCRdb keeps only in-frame clonotypes and omits some of them. The table has around 150,000 clones, roughly 79% seen once. Sequencing was done on a sample of PBMCs. All receptors derive from a woman between 45 and 60 years old in good health and CMV-seronegative.

The chain combines TRBV11-2 with TRBJ1-2, with TRBD1 matching 10 bases. Germline trimming cut 8 bases from V and 3 bases from J; bases unmatched to any gene: 15. CDR1 and CDR2 from the germline V gene are SGHAT and FQNNGV. The CDR3 has 17 amino acids. The CDR3 loop is CASRSGTGVRSDYGYTF. CDR3 coding DNA: TGTGCCAGCCGCTCCGGGACAGGGGTTAGGAGCGACTATGGCTACACCTTC.

Points on this clone: The sample contains more than one DNA sequence encoding this CDR3. The gene calls are TRBV9 and TRBJ2-1; D uncertain. CDR3 length equals 14 residues. Looked up from germline, CDR1 is SGDLS and CDR2 is YYNGEE. Trimming stripped 0 bases from V and 0 bases from J, with 4 bases between. CDR3 bases: TGTGCCAGCAGCGTAGGGAGCTCCTACAATGAGCAGTTCTTC. It translates to CASSVGSSYNEQFF.

This CDR3 reads CASKGSGSYNEQFF. The CDR3 bases are TGTGCCAGTAAGGGAAGCGGGAGCTACAATGAGCAGTTCTTC. This sequence joins TRBV7-2 and TRBJ2-1; 8 bases map to TRBD2. Trimming cost V 9 bases and J 3 bases; bases outside gene matches: 7. Germline V gene data show CDR1 as SGHTA and CDR2 as FQGNSA. CDR3 size: 14 residues.

J is TRBJ1-4 and V is TRBV7-9; 10 bases align to TRBD1. The V segment lost 2 bases and the J segment 8 bases; nucleotides outside the gene matches: 5. Germline CDR1 is SEHNR and CDR2 is FQNEAQ (reference sequence). The CDR3 runs 15 residues. CDR3 coding DNA: TGTGCCAGCAGCTTATCAGGGACAGGGGTAGAAAAACTGTTTTTT. It translates to CASSLSGTGVEKLFF.

J is TRBJ2-5 and V is TRBV7-2; 7 bases fit TRBD1. J lost 5 bases, V lost 3 bases, and 9 bases had no gene match. This CDR3 has 15 amino acids. Per the germline V gene, CDR1 is SGHTA and CDR2 is FQGNSA. The DNA of the CDR3 is TGTGCCAGCAGCTTCCGGACAGGCCTGATGGAGACCCAGTACTTC. It translates to CASSFRTGLMETQYF.

The rearrangement joins TRBV5-1 to TRBJ2-2; D not certain. The V end was cut by 0 bases, the J end by 0 bases, with 6 bases between. Germline values: CDR1 SGHRS, CDR2 YFSETQ. This CDR3 is 15 amino acids long. CDR3 nucleotides: TGCGCCAGCAGCTTGGGTCAGACGAACACCGGGGAGCTGTTTTTT. Its protein product is CASSLGQTNTGELFF.

The gene calls are TRBV5-1 and TRBJ1-1; D is ambiguous. Per germline, CDR1 SGHRS and CDR2 YFSETQ. Trimming removed 0 bases at V and 4 bases at J, with 10 bases between. The CDR3 consists of 14 residues. DNA for the CDR3: TGCGCCAGCAGCTTGGTGTTCTCAGGCACTGAAGCTTTCTTT. Protein: CASSLVFSGTEAFF.

The rearrangement joins TRBV7-2 to TRBJ2-7; perhaps TRBD2 as D (5 bases). Germline CDR1 reads SGHTA; CDR2 reads FQGNSA. There are 15 residues in the CDR3. With 0 bases removed from V and 5 bases from J, the gap between germline ends came to 14 bases. Here the CDR3 reads CASSLAVLVTNEQYF. CDR3 sequence (DNA): TGTGCCAGCAGCTTAGCGGTACTAGTTACGAACGAGCAGTACTTC. Combining the CDR3 with reference TRBV7-2 and TRBJ2-7 gives the whole variable domain GAGVSQSPSNKVTEKGKDVELRCDPISGHTALYWYRQSLGQGLEFLIYFQGNSAPDKSGLPSDRFSAERTGGSVSTLTIQRTQQEDSAVYLCASSLAVLVTNEQYFGPGTRLTVT.

This clone turned up a few times. This chain joins TRBV28 and TRBJ1-1, with unresolved D. Deletions cut 5 bases from V and 1 base from J, with 8 bases between. This CDR3 spans 13 amino acids. In germline, CDR1 is MDHEN, CDR2 SYDVKM. The CDR3: CASSVTENTEAFF. CDR3 nucleotide sequence: TGTGCCAGCAGTGTCACAGAGAACACTGAAGCTTTCTTT.

V and J are TRBV4-2 and TRBJ1-4; 8 bases match TRBD1. The CDR3 covers 16 residues. V shed 4 bases, J shed 8 bases, and the junction held 12 bases outside the gene matches. CDR1 and CDR2 (germline): LGHNA, YNFKEQ. Here the CDR3 reads CASSLGAGQGDEKLFF. The CDR3 DNA sequence: TGTGCCAGCAGCCTTGGGGCAGGACAGGGAGACGAAAAACTGTTTTTT.

The chain combines TRBV21-1 with TRBJ2-5; the DNA was not compared with TRBD2, the D call given in the table. TRBV21-1 is a documented pseudogene. The CDR3 totals 13 residues. In DNA form, the CDR3 reads TGTGCCATCCACCTAAGGAGGCAAGAGACCCAGTACTTC. Amino acids: CAIHLRRQETQYF.

V gene TRBV29-1 combines with J gene TRBJ1-3; D unresolved. Germline V gives CDR1 SQVTM, CDR2 ANQGSEA. Trimming took off 4 bases at V and 8 bases at J, with 12 bases between the two ends. There are 12 residues in the CDR3. The CDR3 region has the DNA TGCAGCGTTGCAAGGAGGGAAGACACCATATATTTT. Amino acid sequence: CSVARREDTIYF.

V and J are TRBV15 and TRBJ1-1, with D possibly being TRBD1 (5 bases). The CDR3 is made up of 15 amino acids. Germline values: CDR1 LNHNV, CDR2 YYDKDF (reference sequence). V was pared by 1 base and J by 1 base, with 10 bases between. CDR3 sequence: CATSRASGGNTEAFF. CDR3 nucleotide sequence: TGTGCCACCAGCAGAGCTTCGGGGGGGAACACTGAAGCTTTCTTT. The whole variable domain, filled in from reference TRBV15 and TRBJ1-1, reads DAMVIQNPRYQVTQFGKPVTLSCSQTLNHNVMYWYQQKSSQAPKLLFHYYDKDFNNEADTPDNFQSRRPNTSFCFLDIRSPGLGDTAMYLCATSRASGGNTEAFFGQGTRLTVV.

This clone has a single count. This rearrangement joins TRBV14 to TRBJ1-1; D is undetermined. Germline V gives CDR1 SGHDN, CDR2 FVKESK. Trimming removed 5 bases from V and 5 bases from J, with 12 bases in between. The CDR3 runs 13 residues. The CDR3, as DNA: TGTGCCAGCAGCGAACTTGCGGGGACTGAAGCTTTCTTT. Its translation: CASSELAGTEAFF.

This clone was counted only a few times. The rearrangement joins TRBV15 to TRBJ2-2, with 10 bases identical to TRBD1. The V and J ends lost 3 bases and 6 bases, in that order; junction bases with no gene match: 7. The CDR3 is made up of 16 amino acids. Germline V gene lookup returns CDR1 LNHNV and CDR2 YYDKDF (reference sequence). CDR3 in amino acids: CATSRGGTGVAGELFF. DNA for the CDR3: TGTGCCACCAGCAGGGGCGGGACAGGGGTGGCCGGGGAGCTGTTTTTT.

The chain has TRBV10-1 and TRBJ2-2, with TRBD2 as a possible D gene (5 bases). The CDR3 loop spans 16 amino acids. The V gene lost 3 bases and the J gene lost 3 bases, with 14 bases spanning the gap. Per germline, CDR1 WNHNN and CDR2 SYGVQD (reference sequence). CDR3 loop: CASSELVSMDTGELFF. CDR3 DNA sequence: TGCGCCAGCAGTGAACTAGTTTCAATGGACACCGGGGAGCTGTTTTTT.

This clone was counted between two and nine times. The chain couples TRBV21-1 to TRBJ2-1; TRBD2 is the table's D call and was not checked against the DNA. TRBV21-1 is marked as a pseudogene. The CDR3 consists of 17 residues. CDR3 nucleotide sequence: TGTGCCAGCCCTAAAGTGCTGACTAGTATGAACTACAATGAGCAGTTCTTC. It translates to CASPKVLTSMNYNEQFF.

V is TRBV5-6 and J is TRBJ2-1; TRBD1 matches 8 bases. Germline-derived CDR1 and CDR2 are SGHDT and YYEEEE. CDR3 length: 14 residues. V shed 0 bases and J 5 bases; nucleotides not matched to a gene: 1. CDR3 DNA: TGTGCCAGCAGCTTGGGGGACAGGAACAATGAGCAGTTCTTC. Its translation: CASSLGDRNNEQFF. Based on the CDR3 plus reference TRBV5-6 and TRBJ2-1, the full variable domain is DAGVTQSPTHLIKTRGQQVTLRCSPKSGHDTVSWYQQALGQGPQFIFQYYEEEERQRGNFPDRFSGHQFPNYSSELNVNALLLGDSALYLCASSLGDRNNEQFFGPGTRLTVL.